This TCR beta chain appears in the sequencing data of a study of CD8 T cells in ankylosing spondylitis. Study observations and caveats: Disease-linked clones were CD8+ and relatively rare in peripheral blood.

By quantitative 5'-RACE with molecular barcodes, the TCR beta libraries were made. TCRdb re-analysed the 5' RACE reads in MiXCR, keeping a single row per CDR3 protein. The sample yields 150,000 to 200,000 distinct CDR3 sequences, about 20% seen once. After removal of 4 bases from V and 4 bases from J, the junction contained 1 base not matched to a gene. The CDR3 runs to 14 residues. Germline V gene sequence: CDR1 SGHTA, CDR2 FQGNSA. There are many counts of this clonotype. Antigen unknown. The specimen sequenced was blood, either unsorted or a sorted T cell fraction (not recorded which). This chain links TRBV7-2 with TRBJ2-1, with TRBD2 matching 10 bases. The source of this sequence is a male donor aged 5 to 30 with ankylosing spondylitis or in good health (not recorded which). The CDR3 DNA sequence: TGTGCCAGCAGCTCTAGCGGGGGATACAATGAGCAGTTCTTC. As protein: CASSSSGGYNEQFF. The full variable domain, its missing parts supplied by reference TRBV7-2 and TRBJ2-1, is GAGVSQSPSNKVTEKGKDVELRCDPISGHTALYWYRQSLGQGLEFLIYFQGNSAPDKSGLPSDRFSAERTGGSVSTLTIQRTQQEDSAVYLCASSSSGGYNEQFFGPGTRLTVL.